This T cell receptor (beta chain) was profiled in a study of neurological immune-mediated disorders. Trimming stripped 6 bases from V and 6 bases from J, with 26 bases between. Germline V gives CDR1 DFQATT, CDR2 SNEGSKA (reference sequence). The CDR3 consists of 16 residues. cDNA synthesis was performed by 5'RACE with 10-nucleotide random UMIs. TCRdb itself ran the 5' RACE reads through MiXCR, one entry per CDR3 protein. Here the sample spans roughly 56,000 distinct CDR3 sequences, roughly 10% being singletons. The sample was PBMCs. The J gene is TRBJ1-1, the V gene TRBV20-1; TRBD1 might be the D (6 bases). The clonotype originates from a man in his sixties in good health. Here the CDR3 reads CSALSRGARDQAEAFF. As DNA, the CDR3 is TGCAGTGCCCTAAGCCGGGGGGCGCGGGATCAAGCTGAAGCTTTCTTT.